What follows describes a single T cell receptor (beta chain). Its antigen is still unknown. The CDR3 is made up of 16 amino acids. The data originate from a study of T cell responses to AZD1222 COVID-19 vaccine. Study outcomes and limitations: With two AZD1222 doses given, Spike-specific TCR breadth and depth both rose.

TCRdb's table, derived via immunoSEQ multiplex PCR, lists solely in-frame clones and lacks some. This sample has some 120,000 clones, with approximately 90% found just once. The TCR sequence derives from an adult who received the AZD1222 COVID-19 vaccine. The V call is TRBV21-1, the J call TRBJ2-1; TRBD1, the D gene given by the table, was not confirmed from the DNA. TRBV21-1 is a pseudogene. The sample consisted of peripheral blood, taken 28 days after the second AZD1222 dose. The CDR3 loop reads CASTSRRQGVSDEQFF. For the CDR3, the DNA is TGTGCCAGCACCAGCCGCCGGCAGGGGGTTAGCGATGAGCAGTTCTTC.